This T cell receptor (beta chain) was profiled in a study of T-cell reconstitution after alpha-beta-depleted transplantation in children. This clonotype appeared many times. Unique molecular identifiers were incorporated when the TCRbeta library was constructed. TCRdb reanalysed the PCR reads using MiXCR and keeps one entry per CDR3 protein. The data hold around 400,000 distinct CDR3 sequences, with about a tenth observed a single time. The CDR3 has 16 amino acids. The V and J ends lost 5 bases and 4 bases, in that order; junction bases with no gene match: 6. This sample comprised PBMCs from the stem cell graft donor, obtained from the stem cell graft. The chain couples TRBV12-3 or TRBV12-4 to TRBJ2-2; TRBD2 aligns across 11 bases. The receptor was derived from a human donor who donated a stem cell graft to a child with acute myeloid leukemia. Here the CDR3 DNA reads TGTGCCAGCAGTCCGGGACTAGCGGAGATCACCGGGGAGCTGTTTTTT. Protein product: CASSPGLAEITGELFF.